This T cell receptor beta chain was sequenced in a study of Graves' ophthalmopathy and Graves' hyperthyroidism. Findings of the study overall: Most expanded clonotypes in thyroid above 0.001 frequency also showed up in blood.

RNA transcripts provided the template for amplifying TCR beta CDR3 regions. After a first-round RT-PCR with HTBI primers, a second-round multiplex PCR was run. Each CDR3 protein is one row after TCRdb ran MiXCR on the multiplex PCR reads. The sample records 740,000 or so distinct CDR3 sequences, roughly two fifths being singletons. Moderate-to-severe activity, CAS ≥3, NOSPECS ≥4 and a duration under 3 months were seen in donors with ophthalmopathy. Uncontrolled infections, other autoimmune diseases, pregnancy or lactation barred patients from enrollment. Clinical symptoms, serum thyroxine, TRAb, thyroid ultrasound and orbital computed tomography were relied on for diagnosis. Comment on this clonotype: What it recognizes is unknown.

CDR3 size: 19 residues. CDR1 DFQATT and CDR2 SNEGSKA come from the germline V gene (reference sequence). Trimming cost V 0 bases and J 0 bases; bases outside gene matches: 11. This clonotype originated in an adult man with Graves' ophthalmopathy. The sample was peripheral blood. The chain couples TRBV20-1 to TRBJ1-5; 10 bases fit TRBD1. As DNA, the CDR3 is TGCAGTGCTAGAGATCTTCAGAGGACAGGGGGATATAGCAATCAGCCCCAGCATTTT. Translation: CSARDLQRTGGYSNQPQHF.